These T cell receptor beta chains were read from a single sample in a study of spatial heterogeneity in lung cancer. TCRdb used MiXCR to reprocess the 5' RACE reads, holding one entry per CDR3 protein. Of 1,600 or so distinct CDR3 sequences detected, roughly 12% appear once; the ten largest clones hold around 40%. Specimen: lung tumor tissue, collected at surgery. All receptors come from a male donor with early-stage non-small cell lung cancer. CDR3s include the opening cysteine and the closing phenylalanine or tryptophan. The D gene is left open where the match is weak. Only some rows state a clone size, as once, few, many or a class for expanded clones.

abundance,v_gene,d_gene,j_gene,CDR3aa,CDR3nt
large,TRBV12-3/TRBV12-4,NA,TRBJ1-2,CASSLRTDYGYTF,TGTGCCAGCAGTTTACGGACGGATTATGGCTACACCTTC
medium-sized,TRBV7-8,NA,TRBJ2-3,CASSQMSDTQYF,TGTGCCAGCAGCCAAATGTCAGATACGCAGTATTTT
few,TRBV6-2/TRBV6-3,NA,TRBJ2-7,CASKGVQSSYEQYF,TGTGCCAGCAAAGGGGTACAGAGCTCCTACGAGCAGTACTTC
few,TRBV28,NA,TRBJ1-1,CATDTNTEAFF,TGTGCCACCGACACGAACACTGAAGCTTTCTTT
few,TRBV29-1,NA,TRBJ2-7,CIQERGSSTEQYF,TGCATCCAAGAGAGGGGGAGTTCGACCGAGCAGTACTTC
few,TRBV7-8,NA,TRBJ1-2,CASSLGTALLNYGYTF,TGTGCCAGCAGCTTAGGGACAGCGCTACTTAACTATGGCTACACCTTC
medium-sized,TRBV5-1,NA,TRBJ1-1,CASSLDGGTEAFF,TGCGCCAGCAGCTTGGACGGGGGCACTGAAGCTTTCTTT
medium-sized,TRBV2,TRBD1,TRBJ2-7,CASSRTGSPYEQYF,TGTGCCAGCAGCCGGACAGGCAGCCCCTACGAGCAGTACTTC
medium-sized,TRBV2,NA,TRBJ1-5,CASSEMHLSNQPQHF,TGTGCCAGCAGTGAAATGCATCTTAGCAATCAGCCCCAGCATTTT
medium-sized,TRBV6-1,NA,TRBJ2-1,CASSERNEQFF,TGTGCCAGCAGTGAACGAAATGAGCAGTTCTTC
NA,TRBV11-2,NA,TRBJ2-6,CASSLDSSGANVLTF,TGTGCCAGCAGCTTAGACAGCTCTGGGGCCAACGTCCTGACTTTC
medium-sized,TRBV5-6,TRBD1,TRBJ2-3,CASSVAGGISDTQYF,TGTGCCAGCAGCGTCGCAGGGGGCATTTCAGATACGCAGTATTTT
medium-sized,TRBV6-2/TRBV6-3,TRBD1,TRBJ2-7,CASSWDSILNEQYF,TGTGCCAGCAGTTGGGACAGCATACTGAACGAGCAGTACTTC
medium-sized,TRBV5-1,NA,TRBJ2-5,CASSLASGGETQYF,TGCGCCAGCAGCTTGGCCTCAGGAGGCGAGACCCAGTACTTC
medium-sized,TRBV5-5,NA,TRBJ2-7,CASSGGRAYEQYF,TGTGCCAGCAGCGGGGGTAGGGCCTACGAGCAGTACTTC
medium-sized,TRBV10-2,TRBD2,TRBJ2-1,CASSRSGRIEQFF,TGCGCCAGCAGTCGTAGCGGGAGAATTGAGCAGTTCTTC
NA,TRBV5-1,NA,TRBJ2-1,CASSLGPEGSYNEQFF,TGCGCCAGCAGCTTGGGTCCAGAAGGCTCCTACAATGAGCAGTTCTTC
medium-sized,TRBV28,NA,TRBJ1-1,CASSLVMREAFF,TGTGCCAGCAGTTTGGTTATGAGGGAGGCTTTCTTT
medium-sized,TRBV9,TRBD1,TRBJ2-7,CASSVGQGASEQYF,TGTGCCAGCAGCGTCGGACAGGGAGCATCCGAGCAGTACTTC
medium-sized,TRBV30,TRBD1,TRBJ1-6,CAWSVQGLRSPLHF,TGTGCCTGGAGTGTACAGGGGTTGCGTTCACCCCTCCACTTT
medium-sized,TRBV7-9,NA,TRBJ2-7,CASSLASGLSSYEQYF,TGTGCCAGCAGCTTAGCGTCGGGGCTGAGCTCCTACGAGCAGTACTTC
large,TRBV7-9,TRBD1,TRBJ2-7,CASSLVLGQGAYEQYF,TGTGCCAGCAGCTTAGTACTCGGACAGGGGGCCTACGAGCAGTACTTC
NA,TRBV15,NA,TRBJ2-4,CATSRIQLAKNIQYF,TGTGCCACCAGCAGGATACAGCTAGCCAAAAACATTCAGTACTTC
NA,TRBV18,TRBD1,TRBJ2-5,CASSGQKETQYF,TGTGCCAGCTCGGGACAGAAAGAGACCCAGTACTTC
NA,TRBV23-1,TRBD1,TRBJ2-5,CASSHFFDRAGETQYF,TGCGCCAGCAGTCATTTCTTCGACAGGGCCGGGGAGACCCAGTACTTC
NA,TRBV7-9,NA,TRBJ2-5,CASSLEGAETQYF,TGTGCCAGCAGCTTAGAAGGGGCGGAGACCCAGTACTTC
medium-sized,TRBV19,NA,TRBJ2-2,CASSIGVHKPLGGELFF,TGTGCCAGTAGTATAGGGGTTCACAAACCCCTAGGCGGGGAGCTGTTTTTT
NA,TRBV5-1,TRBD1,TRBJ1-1,CASSLRLRGTGNTEAFF,TGCGCCAGCAGCTTGAGGTTGAGAGGGACAGGGAACACTGAAGCTTTCTTT
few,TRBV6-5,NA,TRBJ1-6,CASSAGTDRQSPLHF,TGTGCCAGCAGTGCAGGGACGGATAGACAATCACCCCTCCACTTT
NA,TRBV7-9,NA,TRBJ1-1,CASSGGGTEAFF,TGTGCCAGCAGCGGAGGGGGCACTGAAGCTTTCTTT